The 3 T cell receptor beta chains given below trace back to one sample, sequenced in a study of T cells in Graves' hyperthyroidism and ophthalmopathy. From RNA transcripts, TCR beta CDR3 regions were amplified. The HTBI primer set served for first-round RT-PCR of the TCR CDR3. Each CDR3 protein is one row after TCRdb ran MiXCR on the multiplex PCR reads. Here the sample spans 730,000 or so distinct CDR3 sequences, 15% to 20% being singletons. The sample consisted of blood. The source of these receptors is a woman in her fifties or sixties with Graves' hyperthyroidism that later progressed to Graves' ophthalmopathy.

This clonotype appeared many times. The chain recombines TRBV11-2 with TRBJ1-1, with 8 positions matching TRBD1. Losses at the gene ends were 3 bases for V and 5 bases for J; bases not matched to a gene: 5. CDR3 length: 14 amino acids. The V gene's germline CDR1 is SGHAT and CDR2 FQNNGV. For the CDR3, the DNA is TGTGCCAGCAGCTTCGGACAGGGTCTTACTGAAGCTTTCTTT. It yields the protein CASSFGQGLTEAFF. Together with reference TRBV11-2 and TRBJ1-1, the CDR3 gives the full variable domain: EAGVAQSPRYKIIEKRQSVAFWCNPISGHATLYWYQQILGQGPKLLIQFQNNGVVDDSQLPKDRFSAERLKGVDSTLKIQPAKLEDSAVYLCASSFGQGLTEAFFGQGTRLTVV.

This clonotype was picked up many times. This chain connects TRBV30 to TRBJ1-1; possible D gene TRBD1, 6 bases. The ends were cut back, 5 bases at V and 0 bases at J, with 16 bases in the middle. Germline assignment: CDR1 GTSNPN and CDR2 SVGIG (reference sequence). This CDR3 contains 15 residues. The chain's CDR3 is CAWENRQEMNTEAFF. Here the CDR3 DNA reads TGTGCCTGGGAGAATCGACAGGAAATGAACACTGAAGCTTTCTTT.

V is TRBV30 and J is TRBJ2-2, with unresolved D. The length of the CDR3 is 12 residues. Trimming removed 2 bases from V and 8 bases from J, with 9 bases in between. In germline, CDR1 is GTSNPN, CDR2 SVGIG (reference sequence). CDR3 in amino acids: CAWSQETGELFF. The CDR3, as DNA: TGTGCCTGGAGTCAGGAGACAGGGGAGCTGTTTTTT.